Listed below are T cell receptor beta chains from one sample, sequenced in a study of CD8+ T cells in alopecia areata. Some clones are missing from TCRdb's copy, which holds only in-frame ones; the method was immunoSEQ multiplex PCR. The data show around 98,000 clones, with 40% to 55% seen just once and 0.79% held by the top ten. The material sequenced was CD4+ T cells sorted from blood. The receptors stem from a human donor with alopecia areata. CDR3s include the opening cysteine and the closing phenylalanine or tryptophan. The D gene is left open where the match is weak. Rows may omit the clone size; those that give it use once, few, many or a size class.

v_call,clone_size,d_call,j_call,cdr3_aa,cdr3_nt
TRBV29-1,few,TRBD2,TRBJ2-3,CSVEQGGTDTQYF,TGCAGCGTTGAACAGGGAGGGACAGATACGCAGTATTTT
TRBV7-2,once,.,TRBJ1-2,CASSLPRVYTF,TGTGCCAGCAGCTTGCCTAGGGTCTACACCTTC
TRBV2,.,TRBD1,TRBJ2-7,CASKRDSQVYEQYF,TGTGCCAGCAAACGGGACAGTCAAGTCTACGAGCAGTACTTC
TRBV16,.,TRBD1,TRBJ1-1,CASSQPTGGRSAFF,TGTGCCAGCAGCCAACCGACAGGGGGCAGGAGCGCTTTCTTT
TRBV30,once,.,TRBJ2-1,CAWSVMVRGEQFF,TGTGCCTGGAGTGTAATGGTGAGGGGTGAGCAGTTCTTC
TRBV27,.,.,TRBJ2-1,CASSFGYSYNEQFF,TGTGCCAGCAGTTTCGGGTATTCCTACAATGAGCAGTTCTTC
TRBV18,few,TRBD2,TRBJ2-7,CASSQPSGGAIEQYF,TGTGCCAGCTCCCAACCTAGCGGGGGGGCTATCGAGCAGTACTTC
TRBV29-1,few,.,TRBJ2-1,CSAHLAAQSNEQFF,TGCAGCGCTCACTTGGCCGCTCAATCAAATGAGCAGTTCTTC
TRBV4-3,once,.,TRBJ2-3,CASSQEGADTQYF,TGCGCCAGCAGCCAAGAGGGGGCAGATACGCAGTATTTT
TRBV30,.,.,TRBJ2-1,CTSSSYNEQFF,TGTACGAGCAGCTCCTACAATGAGCAGTTCTTC
TRBV29-1,.,.,TRBJ1-1,CSVDITNTEAFF,TGCAGCGTTGACATAACGAACACTGAAGCTTTCTTT
TRBV7-2,.,.,TRBJ2-1,CASSLAGWTHNEQFF,TGTGCCAGCAGCTTAGCGGGGTGGACCCACAATGAGCAGTTCTTC
TRBV2,few,.,TRBJ2-5,CASSEGRETQYF,TGTGCCAGCAGTGAAGGTCGGGAGACCCAGTACTTC
TRBV6-6,.,.,TRBJ1-1,CASSYLRRDEAFF,TGTGCCAGCAGTTACTTGAGGAGGGATGAGGCTTTCTTT
TRBV30,.,.,TRBJ2-1,CAWSVRGAGNEQFF,TGTGCCTGGAGTGTACGAGGAGCGGGCAATGAGCAGTTCTTC
TRBV7-2,.,.,TRBJ2-2,CASSLRAGINTGELFF,TGTGCCAGCAGCTTAAGGGCGGGCATAAACACCGGGGAGCTGTTTTTT
TRBV5-1,.,.,TRBJ2-5,CASSLDGDAKRTTQYF,TGCGCCAGCAGCTTGGATGGGGATGCGAAGAGAACGACCCAGTACTTC
TRBV19,few,TRBD1,TRBJ2-5,CASSNRDSFPQYF,TGTGCCAGTAGCAACCGGGACAGCTTTCCCCAGTACTTC
TRBV29-1,few,TRBD1,TRBJ2-7,CSVRSAGGYEQYF,TGCAGCGTTCGGTCGGCAGGGGGTTACGAGCAGTACTTC
TRBV29-1,.,TRBD2,TRBJ2-7,CSVERTSSGEQYF,TGCAGCGTTGAAAGGACTAGTTCGGGTGAGCAGTACTTC
TRBV5-6,.,.,TRBJ2-5,CASSLADQETQYF,TGTGCCAGCAGCTTGGCCGACCAGGAGACCCAGTACTTC
TRBV29-1,.,.,TRBJ1-1,CSVEDPRQSEAFF,TGCAGCGTTGAAGATCCCCGACAGTCTGAAGCTTTCTTT
TRBV29-1,.,TRBD2,TRBJ2-5,CSVAPGLAGRETQYF,TGCAGCGTTGCCCCGGGACTAGCGGGGAGAGAGACCCAGTACTTC
TRBV5-1,.,.,TRBJ2-3,CASSPAGADTDTQYF,TGCGCCAGCAGCCCGGCAGGGGCGGACACAGATACGCAGTATTTT
TRBV7-2,.,TRBD1,TRBJ1-1,CASSSRTGVNTEAFF,TGTGCCAGCAGCTCGCGGACAGGGGTAAACACTGAAGCTTTCTTT
TRBV2,.,.,TRBJ1-2,CASSVTIASLDTF,TGTGCCAGCAGTGTTACAATCGCTAGCTTGGACACCTTC
TRBV29-1,.,TRBD2,TRBJ2-3,CSLNPGAGPDTQYF,TGCAGCCTAAACCCGGGAGCGGGACCAGATACGCAGTATTTT
TRBV5-6,.,.,TRBJ1-5,CASSVRNQPQHF,TGTGCCAGCAGCGTGCGCAATCAGCCCCAGCATTTT
TRBV29-1,.,.,TRBJ2-5,CSVEDSGGEETQYF,TGCAGCGTTGAAGATTCGGGTGGGGAAGAGACCCAGTACTTC
TRBV27,.,TRBD2,TRBJ2-7,CASSLSSGRADEQYF,TGTGCCAGCAGTTTATCTAGCGGGAGGGCCGACGAGCAGTACTTC
TRBV18,.,TRBD1,TRBJ1-5,CASSPTGGDDQPQHF,TGTGCCAGCTCGCCAACAGGGGGGGACGATCAGCCCCAGCATTTT
TRBV30,.,TRBD2,TRBJ2-4,CAWSASKGGNIQYF,TGTGCCTGGAGTGCCTCCAAGGGAGGGAACATTCAGTACTTC
TRBV28,few,TRBD2,TRBJ2-1,CANRPAGAAYNEQFF,TGTGCCAATCGCCCGGCGGGAGCCGCATACAATGAGCAGTTCTTC
TRBV27,few,TRBD2,TRBJ2-7,CASSSPTIAGAGGEQYF,TGTGCCAGCAGTTCCCCCACTATAGCGGGAGCTGGTGGCGAGCAGTACTTC
TRBV29-1,once,TRBD1,TRBJ2-5,CSVGGRTGYQETQYF,TGCAGCGTTGGGGGTCGGACAGGTTACCAAGAGACCCAGTACTTC
TRBV30,few,.,TRBJ1-1,CAWGQGEAFF,TGTGCCTGGGGGCAAGGAGAAGCTTTCTTT
TRBV2,few,.,TRBJ2-3,CASSGVYTDTQYF,TGTGCCAGCAGTGGAGTGTACACAGATACGCAGTATTTT
TRBV29-1,few,.,TRBJ2-7,CSVRISYEQYF,TGCAGCGTTAGGATTTCCTACGAGCAGTACTTC
TRBV7-3,.,TRBD2,TRBJ2-5,CASSPAGLAVRETQYF,TGTGCCAGCAGCCCCGCCGGCCTAGCGGTCCGGGAGACCCAGTACTTC
TRBV10-3,.,.,TRBJ2-1,CAISETDRNEQFF,TGTGCCATCAGTGAGACAGACAGGAATGAGCAGTTCTTC
TRBV29-1,few,.,TRBJ2-1,CSVEDRGGPKFNEQFF,TGCAGCGTTGAAGATCGAGGGGGACCTAAGTTCAATGAGCAGTTCTTC
TRBV29-1,.,TRBD1,TRBJ1-4,CSAKKGARGEKLFF,TGCAGCGCGAAAAAGGGGGCGCGAGGTGAAAAACTGTTTTTT
TRBV18,few,.,TRBJ2-7,CASSLPGTNEQYF,TGTGCCAGCTCACTGCCAGGGACCAACGAGCAGTACTTC
TRBV29-1,.,.,TRBJ2-7,CSVEVDTTYEQYF,TGCAGCGTTGAAGTCGACACTACCTACGAGCAGTACTTC
TRBV25-1,few,TRBD1,TRBJ1-5,CASRGQNQPQHF,TGTGCCAGCAGGGGACAGAATCAGCCCCAGCATTTT